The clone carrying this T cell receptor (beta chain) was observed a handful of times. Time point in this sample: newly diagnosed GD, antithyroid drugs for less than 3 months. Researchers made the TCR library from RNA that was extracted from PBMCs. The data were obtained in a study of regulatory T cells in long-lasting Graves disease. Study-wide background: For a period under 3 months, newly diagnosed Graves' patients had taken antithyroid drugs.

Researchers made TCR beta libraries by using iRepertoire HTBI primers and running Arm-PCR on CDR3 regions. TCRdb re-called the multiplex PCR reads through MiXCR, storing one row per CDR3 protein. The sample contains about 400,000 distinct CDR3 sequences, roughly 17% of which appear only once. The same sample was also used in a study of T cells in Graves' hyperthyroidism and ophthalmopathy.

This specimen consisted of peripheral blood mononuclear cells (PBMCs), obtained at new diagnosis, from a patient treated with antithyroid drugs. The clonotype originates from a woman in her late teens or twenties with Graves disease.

The CDR3 nucleotides are TGTGCCAGCAAAACTGGGGGTATGATGACAGATACGCAGTATTTT. It codes for CASKTGGMMTDTQYF. The J gene is TRBJ2-3, the V gene TRBV5-8; D possibly uses TRBD1 or TRBD2 (5 bases each). CDR1 SGHTS and CDR2 YDEGEE come from the germline V gene. V was trimmed by 6 bases and J by 3 bases, leaving 17 bases between them. There are 15 residues in the CDR3. The whole variable domain, filled in from reference TRBV5-8 and TRBJ2-3, reads EAGVTQSPTHLIKTRGQQATLRCSPISGHTSVYWYQQALGLGLQFLLWYDEGEERNRGNFPPRFSGRQFPNYSSELNVNALELEDSALYLCASKTGGMMTDTQYFGPGTRLTVL.